The entry below gives a single TCR beta chain sequence along with its context. Its specific antigen is unknown. The sample holds no much larger clone one base away, and base qualities are not on file. The data were obtained in a study of blood T cell repertoires in COVID-19 (dated by TCRdb to the early 2020s). About the full investigation: Samples covering the acute and convalescent phases of COVID-19 were provided by collaborators in the United States, Italy and Spain. The samples were drawn from the first 160 participants of the ongoing ImmuneRACE study and from 1,254 subjects provided by 6 global collaborators. The repertoires were released in a freely available public database intended as a resource for research on the immune response to SARS-CoV-2. The prospective study material was composed of cDNA or gDNA derived from T cells, B-cell-depleted T cells, or PBMCs. Nearly every sample came with metadata listing a de-identified subject ID, COVID-19 status, age in years and sex. Deeply sampled blood TCRbeta repertoires from subjects exposed to, actively infected with, or recovered from COVID-19 were included in the dataset. Where available, HLA class I and class II types were obtained from metadata supplied by the sample provider rather than from assay-based typing.

The immunoSEQ Assay, a bias-controlled multiplex PCR, was used to amplify TCRbeta CDR3 regions from genomic DNA. The study's processing was this. The number of nucleated cells in each sample was estimated from the amplification of reference gene primers within the assay. To quantify the absolute abundance of each unique TCRbeta CDR3 rearrangement, sequence reads were collapsed and filtered. For each sample, productive Simpson clonality was calculated as the square root of Simpson's diversity index over productive rearrangements. TCRdb stores this immuneACCESS table with in-frame sequences only. Part of the clones is absent; in the studies checked, under half of the shortfall reflects unresolved V genes, and no reason is known for the rest. V and J calls and clone size are given by that table; D and trimming were obtained from the DNA. This sample lists 180,000 or so clones; 87% were detected once. The top ten constitute about 2.7% of the sample.

Overall study results and their limits: Clinical and demographic metadata were provided uncurated, with the amount varying by source and participant.

V has 6 bases trimmed and J has 8 bases trimmed; junction bases matching no gene number 11. The CDR3 covers 14 residues, taking in both the cysteine and the phenylalanine. The read is trimmed to its CDR3 DNA, 42 bases read in frame from base 1. For CDR1 and CDR2, the germline V gene lists MNHEY and SVGAGI. Collaborating institutions collected whole blood in K2EDTA tubes following their own protocols. Collaborator samples were shipped for TCRbeta analysis as frozen whole blood, isolated PBMCs, or DNA extracted from either sample type. The material sequenced was peripheral blood. The sequence was obtained from a man in his forties or fifties with active or convalescent COVID-19. Here the chain combines TRBV6-5 and TRBJ1-2; TRBD1 agrees with 8 junctional bases. The base sequence is TGTGCCAGCAGCCGGACAGGGCGGGGAGGCGGCTACACCTTC. Its product reads: CASSRTGRGGGYTF.